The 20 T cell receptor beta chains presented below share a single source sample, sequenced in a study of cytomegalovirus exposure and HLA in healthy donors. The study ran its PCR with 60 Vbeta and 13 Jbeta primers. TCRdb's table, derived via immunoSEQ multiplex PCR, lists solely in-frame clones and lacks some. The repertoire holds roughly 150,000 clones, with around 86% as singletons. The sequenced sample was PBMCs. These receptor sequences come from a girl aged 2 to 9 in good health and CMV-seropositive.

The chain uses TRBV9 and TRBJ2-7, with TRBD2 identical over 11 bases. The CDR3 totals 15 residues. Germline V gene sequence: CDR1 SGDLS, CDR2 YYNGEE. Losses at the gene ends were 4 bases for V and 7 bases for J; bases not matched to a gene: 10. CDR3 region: CASSPILAGAGEQYF. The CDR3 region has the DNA TGTGCCAGCAGCCCCATACTAGCGGGAGCTGGAGAGCAGTACTTC.

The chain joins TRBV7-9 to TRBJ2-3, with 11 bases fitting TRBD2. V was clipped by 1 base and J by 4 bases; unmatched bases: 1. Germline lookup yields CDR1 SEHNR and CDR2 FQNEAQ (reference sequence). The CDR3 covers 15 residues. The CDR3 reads CASSLVSGRADTQYF. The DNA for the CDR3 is TGTGCCAGCAGCTTAGTTAGCGGGAGGGCAGATACGCAGTATTTT.

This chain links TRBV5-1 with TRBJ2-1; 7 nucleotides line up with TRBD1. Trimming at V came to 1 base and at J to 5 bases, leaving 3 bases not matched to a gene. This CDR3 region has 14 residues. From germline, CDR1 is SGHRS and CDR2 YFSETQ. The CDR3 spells CASSLLGTDNEQFF. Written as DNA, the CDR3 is TGCGCCAGCAGCTTGTTAGGGACAGACAATGAGCAGTTCTTC.

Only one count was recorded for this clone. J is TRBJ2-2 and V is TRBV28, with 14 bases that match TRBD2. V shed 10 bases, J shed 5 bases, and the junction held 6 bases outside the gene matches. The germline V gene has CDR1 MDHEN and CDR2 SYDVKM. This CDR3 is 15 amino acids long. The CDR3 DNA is TGTGCCACCGGGACTAGCGGGAGCGGTACCGGGGAGCTGTTTTTT. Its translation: CATGTSGSGTGELFF.

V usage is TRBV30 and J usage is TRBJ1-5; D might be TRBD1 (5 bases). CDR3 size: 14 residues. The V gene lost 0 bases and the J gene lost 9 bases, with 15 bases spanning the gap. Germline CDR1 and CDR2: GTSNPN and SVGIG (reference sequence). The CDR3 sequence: CAWSVQEGLWPQHF. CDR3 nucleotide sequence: TGTGCCTGGAGTGTACAGGAAGGGTTATGGCCCCAGCATTTT.

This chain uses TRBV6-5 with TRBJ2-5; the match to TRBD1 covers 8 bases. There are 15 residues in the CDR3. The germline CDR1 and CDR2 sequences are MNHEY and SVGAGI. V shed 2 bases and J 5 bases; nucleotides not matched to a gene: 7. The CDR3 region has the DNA TGTGCCAGCAGTTACACGAGACAGGGGAGGGAGACCCAGTACTTC. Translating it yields CASSYTRQGRETQYF.

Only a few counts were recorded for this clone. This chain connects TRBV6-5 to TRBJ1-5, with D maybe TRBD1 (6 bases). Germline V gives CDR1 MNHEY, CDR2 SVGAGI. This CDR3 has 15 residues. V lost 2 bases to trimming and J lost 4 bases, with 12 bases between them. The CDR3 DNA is TGTGCCAGCAGTTACAATTCAGGGGCAAATCAGCCCCAGCATTTT. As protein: CASSYNSGANQPQHF.

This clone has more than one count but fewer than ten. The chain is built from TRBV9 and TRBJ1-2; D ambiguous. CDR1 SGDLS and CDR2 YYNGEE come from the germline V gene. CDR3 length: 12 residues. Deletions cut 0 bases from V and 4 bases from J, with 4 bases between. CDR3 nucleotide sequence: TGTGCCAGCAGCGTAGGTAGCTATGGCTACACCTTC. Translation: CASSVGSYGYTF.

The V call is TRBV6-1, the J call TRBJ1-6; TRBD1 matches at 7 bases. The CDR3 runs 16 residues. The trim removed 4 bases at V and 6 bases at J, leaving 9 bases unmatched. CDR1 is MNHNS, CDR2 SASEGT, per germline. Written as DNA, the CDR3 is TGTGCCAGCAGTGTACTCCGGGACAGAGTTAATTCACCCCTCCACTTT. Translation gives CASSVLRDRVNSPLHF.

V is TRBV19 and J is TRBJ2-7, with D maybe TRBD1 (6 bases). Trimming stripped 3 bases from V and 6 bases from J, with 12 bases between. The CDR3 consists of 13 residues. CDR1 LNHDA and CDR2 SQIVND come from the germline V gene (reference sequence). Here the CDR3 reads CASSMSRGREQYF. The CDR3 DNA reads TGTGCCAGTAGTATGAGCAGGGGCCGCGAGCAGTACTTC.

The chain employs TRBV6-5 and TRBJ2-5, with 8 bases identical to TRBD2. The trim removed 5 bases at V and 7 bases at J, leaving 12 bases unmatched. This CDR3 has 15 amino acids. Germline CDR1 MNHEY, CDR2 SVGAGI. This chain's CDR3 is CASSSRLASLGTQYF. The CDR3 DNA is TGTGCCAGCAGTAGCAGACTAGCGTCTCTGGGGACCCAGTACTTC.

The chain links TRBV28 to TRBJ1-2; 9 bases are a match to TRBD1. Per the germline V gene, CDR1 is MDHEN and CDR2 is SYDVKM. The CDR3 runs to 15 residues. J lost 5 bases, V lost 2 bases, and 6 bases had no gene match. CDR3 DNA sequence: TGTGCCAGCAGTTTAAGGGGGGGACAGGGATATGGCTACACCTTC. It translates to CASSLRGGQGYGYTF.

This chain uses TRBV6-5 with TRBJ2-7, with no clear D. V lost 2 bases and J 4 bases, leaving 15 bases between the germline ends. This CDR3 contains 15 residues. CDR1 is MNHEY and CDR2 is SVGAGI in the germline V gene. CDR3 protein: CASSYNSYSSYEQYF. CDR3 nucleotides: TGTGCCAGCAGTTACAACAGTTACAGCTCGTACGAGCAGTACTTC.

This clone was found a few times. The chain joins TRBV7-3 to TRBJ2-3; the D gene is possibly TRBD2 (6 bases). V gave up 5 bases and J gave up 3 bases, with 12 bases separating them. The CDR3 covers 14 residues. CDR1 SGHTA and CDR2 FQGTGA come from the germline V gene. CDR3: CASSPPGGTDTQYF. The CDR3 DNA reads TGTGCCAGCAGCCCCCCTGGAGGGACAGATACGCAGTATTTT.

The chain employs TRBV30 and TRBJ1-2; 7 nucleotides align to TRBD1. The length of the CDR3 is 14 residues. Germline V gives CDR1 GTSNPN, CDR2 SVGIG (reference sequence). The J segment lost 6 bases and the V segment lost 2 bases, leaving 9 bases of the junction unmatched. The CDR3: CAWSYRQTGNGYTF. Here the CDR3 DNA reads TGTGCCTGGAGTTACCGACAGACAGGGAATGGCTACACCTTC.

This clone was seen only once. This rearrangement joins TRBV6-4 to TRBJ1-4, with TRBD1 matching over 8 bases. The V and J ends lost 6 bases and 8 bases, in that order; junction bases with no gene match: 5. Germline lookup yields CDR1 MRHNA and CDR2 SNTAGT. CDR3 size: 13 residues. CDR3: CASSPDRGEKLFF. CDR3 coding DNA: TGTGCCAGCAGCCCCGACAGGGGCGAAAAACTGTTTTTT.

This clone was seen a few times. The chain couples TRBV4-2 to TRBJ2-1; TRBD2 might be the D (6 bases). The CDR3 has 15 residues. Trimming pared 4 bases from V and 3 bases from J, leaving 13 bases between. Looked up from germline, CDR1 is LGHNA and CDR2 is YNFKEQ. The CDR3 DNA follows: TGTGCCAGCAGCCCGGTGTCTAGCGACTACAATGAGCAGTTCTTC. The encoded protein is CASSPVSSDYNEQFF.

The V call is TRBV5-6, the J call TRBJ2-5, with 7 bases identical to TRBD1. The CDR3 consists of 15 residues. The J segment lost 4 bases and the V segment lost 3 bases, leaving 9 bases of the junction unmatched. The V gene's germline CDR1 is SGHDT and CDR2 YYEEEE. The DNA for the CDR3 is TGTGCCAGCAGCTATGAGACAGGGTTCGGAGAGACCCAGTACTTC. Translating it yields CASSYETGFGETQYF.

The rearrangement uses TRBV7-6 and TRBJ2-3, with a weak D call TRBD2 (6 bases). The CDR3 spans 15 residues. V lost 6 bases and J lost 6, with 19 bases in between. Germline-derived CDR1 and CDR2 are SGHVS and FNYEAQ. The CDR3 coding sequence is TGTGCCAGCAGTCTGACCGCCGGGAGAAGGGATACGCAGTATTTT. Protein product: CASSLTAGRRDTQYF.

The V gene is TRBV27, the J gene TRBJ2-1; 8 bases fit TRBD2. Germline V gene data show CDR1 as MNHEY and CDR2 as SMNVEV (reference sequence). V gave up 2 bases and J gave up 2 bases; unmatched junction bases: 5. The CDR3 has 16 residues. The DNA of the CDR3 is TGTGCCAGCAGTTTAAGGACTAGCCTGACCTACAATGAGCAGTTCTTC. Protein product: CASSLRTSLTYNEQFF.